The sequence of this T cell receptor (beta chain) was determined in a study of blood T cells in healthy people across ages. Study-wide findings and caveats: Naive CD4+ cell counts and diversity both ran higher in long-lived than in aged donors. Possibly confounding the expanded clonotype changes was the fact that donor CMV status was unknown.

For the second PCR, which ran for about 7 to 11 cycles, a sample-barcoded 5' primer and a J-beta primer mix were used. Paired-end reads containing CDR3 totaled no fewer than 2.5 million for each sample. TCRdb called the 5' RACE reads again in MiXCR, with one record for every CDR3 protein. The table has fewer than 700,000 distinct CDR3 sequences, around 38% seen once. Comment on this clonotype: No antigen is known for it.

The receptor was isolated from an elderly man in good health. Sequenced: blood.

DNA for the CDR3: TGTGCCAGCAGCCAACTCGCTAGCGGGAGGGCCCCAAATGAGCAGTACTTC. Protein product: CASSQLASGRAPNEQYF. V usage is TRBV14 and J usage is TRBJ2-5; 12 bases are a match to TRBD2. The CDR3 covers 17 residues. Germline CDR1 is SGHDN and CDR2 is FVKESK. J was trimmed by 11 bases and V by 2 bases; bases with no gene match: 15.